These T cell receptor beta chains were read from a single sample in a study of monozygotic twins with cystic fibrosis. Libraries were prepared by immunoSEQ multiplex PCR; TCRdb keeps only in-frame clonotypes and omits some of them. The sample has roughly 23,000 clones, approximately 87% seen once. Material: blood. Every receptor here comes from a woman in her twenties or thirties with cystic fibrosis. The CDR3 runs from the conserved cysteine through the conserved F or W. The D gene is left open where the match is weak. Some rows have no size entry. The others give once, few or many, or a class for an expanded clone.

v_gene: TRBV30; abundance: NA; d_gene: TRBD1; j_gene: TRBJ1-6; CDR3nt: TGTGCCTGGAGTGGGACAGGGGGCACTTCACCCCTCCACTTT; CDR3aa: CAWSGTGGTSPLHF
v_gene: TRBV5-4; abundance: NA; d_gene: NA; j_gene: TRBJ2-5; CDR3nt: TGTGCCAGCAGCTTAATGTCAGGGGCATACCAAGAGACCCAGTACTTC; CDR3aa: CASSLMSGAYQETQYF
v_gene: TRBV5-6; abundance: NA; d_gene: TRBD1; j_gene: TRBJ1-2; CDR3nt: TGTGCCAGCAGCCCGTGGACAGGGAGTGGCTACACCTTC; CDR3aa: CASSPWTGSGYTF
v_gene: TRBV11-3; abundance: NA; d_gene: NA; j_gene: TRBJ2-1; CDR3nt: TGTGCCAGCAGCTTAGGTAGCCCTCGGAATGAGCAGTTCTTC; CDR3aa: CASSLGSPRNEQFF
v_gene: TRBV18; abundance: NA; d_gene: TRBD2; j_gene: TRBJ2-1; CDR3nt: TGTGCCAGCTCGCCTAAAAGCGGGGGGTCCCGGAGGGGGAATGAGCAGTTCTTC; CDR3aa: CASSPKSGGSRRGNEQFF
v_gene: TRBV7-2; abundance: NA; d_gene: TRBD2; j_gene: TRBJ2-2; CDR3nt: TGTGCCAGCAGCCTCATAGCGGGGGGGCTGAACACCGGGGAGCTGTTTTTT; CDR3aa: CASSLIAGGLNTGELFF
v_gene: TRBV18; abundance: NA; d_gene: NA; j_gene: TRBJ1-1; CDR3nt: TGTGCCAGCTCACCAACCGGACGTTCAATGAACACTGAAGCTTTCTTT; CDR3aa: CASSPTGRSMNTEAFF
v_gene: TRBV19; abundance: NA; d_gene: TRBD1; j_gene: TRBJ1-2; CDR3nt: TGTGCCAGATACCGGGACAGAGATACTACCCTCCGTTATGGCTACACCTTC; CDR3aa: CARYRDRDTTLRYGYTF
v_gene: TRBV15; abundance: NA; d_gene: TRBD2; j_gene: TRBJ2-3; CDR3nt: TGTGCCACCAGCTCCGGGCTGGGGACTAGCGGGGGAGATACGCAGTATTTT; CDR3aa: CATSSGLGTSGGDTQYF
v_gene: TRBV5-6; abundance: once; d_gene: NA; j_gene: TRBJ2-1; CDR3nt: TGTGCCAGCACCTTAGGGGACTCCTTTTTGTACAATGAGCAGTTCTTC; CDR3aa: CASTLGDSFLYNEQFF
v_gene: TRBV20-1; abundance: NA; d_gene: NA; j_gene: TRBJ1-1; CDR3nt: TGCAGCCTCCAAAGGGTCACTGAAGCTTTCTTT; CDR3aa: CSLQRVTEAFF
v_gene: TRBV2; abundance: NA; d_gene: TRBD2; j_gene: TRBJ2-7; CDR3nt: TGTGCCAGCAGTGCCCAGCGGGGGGCCTCCTACGAGCAGTACTTC; CDR3aa: CASSAQRGASYEQYF
v_gene: TRBV7-9; abundance: once; d_gene: NA; j_gene: TRBJ2-5; CDR3nt: TGTGCCAGCAGCTTAGAAGGGCGGGGAGAAGAGACCCAGTACTTC; CDR3aa: CASSLEGRGEETQYF
v_gene: TRBV7-9; abundance: NA; d_gene: TRBD1; j_gene: TRBJ1-2; CDR3nt: TGTGCCAGCAGCCCGACAGGGCTCTATGGCTACACCTTC; CDR3aa: CASSPTGLYGYTF
v_gene: TRBV5-1; abundance: few; d_gene: NA; j_gene: TRBJ1-5; CDR3nt: TGCGCCAGCAGCTTGGACAGCCTCAATCAGCCCCAGCATTTT; CDR3aa: CASSLDSLNQPQHF
v_gene: TRBV11-1; abundance: NA; d_gene: NA; j_gene: TRBJ1-3; CDR3nt: TGTGCCAGCAGCTTAGCCGGACCTGGAAACACCATATATTTT; CDR3aa: CASSLAGPGNTIYF
v_gene: TRBV19; abundance: NA; d_gene: NA; j_gene: TRBJ2-7; CDR3nt: TGTGCCAGTAGTTGGGGACTTCCGTACGAGCAGTACTTC; CDR3aa: CASSWGLPYEQYF
v_gene: TRBV10-1; abundance: NA; d_gene: NA; j_gene: TRBJ1-1; CDR3nt: TGCGCCAGCAGTAAGGGATCCACGAGTACTGAAGCTTTCTTT; CDR3aa: CASSKGSTSTEAFF
v_gene: TRBV5-4; abundance: NA; d_gene: TRBD1; j_gene: TRBJ1-1; CDR3nt: TGTGCCAGCAGCCCCAGGGGGCTGAACACTGAAGCTTTCTTT; CDR3aa: CASSPRGLNTEAFF
v_gene: TRBV6-1; abundance: NA; d_gene: NA; j_gene: TRBJ1-2; CDR3nt: TGTGCCAGCAGTGAATATGACGACTCTATCGGCTACACCTTC; CDR3aa: CASSEYDDSIGYTF
v_gene: TRBV6-5; abundance: once; d_gene: NA; j_gene: TRBJ2-6; CDR3nt: TGTGCCAGCAGTTACCAGAGGGTAGCTGGGGCCAACGTCCTGACTTTC; CDR3aa: CASSYQRVAGANVLTF
v_gene: TRBV21-1; abundance: NA; d_gene: NA; j_gene: TRBJ2-5; CDR3nt: TGTGCCAGCAGCTCCCCCCAGCTGGACCAAGAGACCCAGTACTTC; CDR3aa: CASSSPQLDQETQYF
v_gene: TRBV27; abundance: NA; d_gene: NA; j_gene: TRBJ2-5; CDR3nt: TGTGCCAGCCAATTCTCCGGGACAACCCAAGAGACCCAGTACTTC; CDR3aa: CASQFSGTTQETQYF
v_gene: TRBV5-8; abundance: NA; d_gene: NA; j_gene: TRBJ2-6; CDR3nt: TGTGCCAGCCGCGTCTCTGGGGCCAACGTCCTGACTTTC; CDR3aa: CASRVSGANVLTF
v_gene: TRBV2; abundance: few; d_gene: NA; j_gene: TRBJ1-1; CDR3nt: TGTGCCAGCACAGAAATGATGAACACTGAAGCTTTCTTT; CDR3aa: CASTEMMNTEAFF
v_gene: TRBV5-1; abundance: NA; d_gene: NA; j_gene: TRBJ1-3; CDR3nt: TGCGCCAGCAGCCGAGAAAATCCTGGAAACACCATATATTTT; CDR3aa: CASSRENPGNTIYF
v_gene: TRBV18; abundance: NA; d_gene: NA; j_gene: TRBJ2-2; CDR3nt: TGTGCCAGCTCAGGGCAGGCGAACACCGGGGAGCTGTTTTTT; CDR3aa: CASSGQANTGELFF
v_gene: TRBV7-9; abundance: NA; d_gene: NA; j_gene: TRBJ2-5; CDR3nt: TGTGCCAGCAGCTTGGACACTGGCAGGGAGACCCAGTACTTC; CDR3aa: CASSLDTGRETQYF
v_gene: TRBV5-1; abundance: few; d_gene: NA; j_gene: TRBJ1-1; CDR3nt: TGCGCCAGCAGCCGGCGGGGAGATGGGGTAAACACTGAAGCTTTCTTT; CDR3aa: CASSRRGDGVNTEAFF
v_gene: TRBV6-6; abundance: few; d_gene: NA; j_gene: TRBJ2-1; CDR3nt: TGTGCCAGCAGTCTCGGGACAACTGAGCAGTTCTTC; CDR3aa: CASSLGTTEQFF
v_gene: TRBV6-1; abundance: NA; d_gene: TRBD1; j_gene: TRBJ2-7; CDR3nt: TGTGCCAGCAGTGAAGCGACAGGGGGAGCGCCCTACGAGCAGTACTTC; CDR3aa: CASSEATGGAPYEQYF
v_gene: TRBV21-1; abundance: NA; d_gene: NA; j_gene: TRBJ1-2; CDR3nt: TGTGCCAGCAGCAAAAGGGGACACTATGGCTACACCTTC; CDR3aa: CASSKRGHYGYTF
v_gene: TRBV29-1; abundance: NA; d_gene: NA; j_gene: TRBJ2-6; CDR3nt: TGCAGCGTCTCCGGGACGGAGAGCTCTGGGGCCAACGTCCTGACTTTC; CDR3aa: CSVSGTESSGANVLTF
v_gene: TRBV11-3; abundance: NA; d_gene: NA; j_gene: TRBJ2-2; CDR3nt: TGTGCCAGCAGCTCGGGACCGCTCAACACCGGGGAGCTGTTTTTT; CDR3aa: CASSSGPLNTGELFF
v_gene: TRBV7-9; abundance: NA; d_gene: NA; j_gene: TRBJ1-1; CDR3nt: TGTGCCAGCAGTTCCAAAGGCCCCGGTGAAGCTTTCTTT; CDR3aa: CASSSKGPGEAFF
v_gene: TRBV25-1; abundance: NA; d_gene: TRBD2; j_gene: TRBJ2-1; CDR3nt: TGTGCCAGCAGGAAGGGGACTAGCGGGGGGGAGGAGCAGTTCTTC; CDR3aa: CASRKGTSGGEEQFF
v_gene: TRBV29-1; abundance: NA; d_gene: NA; j_gene: TRBJ1-2; CDR3nt: TGCAGCGTTGCTTTATTGGATTATGGCTACACCTTC; CDR3aa: CSVALLDYGYTF
v_gene: TRBV29-1; abundance: NA; d_gene: TRBD1; j_gene: TRBJ2-7; CDR3nt: TGCAGCGTGTACGGGACAGGGGTCCACGAGCAGTACTTC; CDR3aa: CSVYGTGVHEQYF
v_gene: TRBV6-1; abundance: NA; d_gene: TRBD1; j_gene: TRBJ1-2; CDR3nt: TGTGCCAGCAGTGGTGACACAGGGGTTCCCTATGGCTACACCTTC; CDR3aa: CASSGDTGVPYGYTF
v_gene: TRBV6-5; abundance: NA; d_gene: TRBD1; j_gene: TRBJ1-1; CDR3nt: TGTGCCAGCAGAACGGGGACAGGGGGTTTCGAAGCTTTCTTT; CDR3aa: CASRTGTGGFEAFF